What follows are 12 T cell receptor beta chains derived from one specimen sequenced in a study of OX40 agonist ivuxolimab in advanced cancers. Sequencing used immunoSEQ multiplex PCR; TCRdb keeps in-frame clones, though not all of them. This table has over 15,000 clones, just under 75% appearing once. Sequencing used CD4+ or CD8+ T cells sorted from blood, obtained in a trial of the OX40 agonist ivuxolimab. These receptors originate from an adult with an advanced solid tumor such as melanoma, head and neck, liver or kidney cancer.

DNA of the CDR3: TGTGCCAGCAGTCCGACCGTATTTAGCAATCAGCCCCAGCATTTT. This translates into CASSPTVFSNQPQHF. This chain joins TRBV6-1 and TRBJ1-5, with unresolved D. This CDR3 is 15 amino acids long. V dropped 5 bases and J dropped 0 bases, with 11 bases sitting between them. Looked up from germline, CDR1 is MNHNS and CDR2 is SASEGT.

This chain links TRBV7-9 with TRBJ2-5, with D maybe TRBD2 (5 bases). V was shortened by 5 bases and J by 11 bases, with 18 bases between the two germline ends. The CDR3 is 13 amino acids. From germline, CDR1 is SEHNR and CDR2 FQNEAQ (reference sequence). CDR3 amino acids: CASSPPVTWEQYF. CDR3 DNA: TGTGCCAGCAGCCCACCCGTGACATGGGAGCAGTACTTC.

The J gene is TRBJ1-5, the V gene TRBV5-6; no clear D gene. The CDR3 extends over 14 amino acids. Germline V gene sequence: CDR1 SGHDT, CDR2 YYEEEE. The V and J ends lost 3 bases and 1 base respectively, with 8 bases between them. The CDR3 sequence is CASSSEASNQPQHF. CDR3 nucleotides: TGTGCCAGCAGCTCGGAGGCGAGCAATCAGCCCCAGCATTTT.

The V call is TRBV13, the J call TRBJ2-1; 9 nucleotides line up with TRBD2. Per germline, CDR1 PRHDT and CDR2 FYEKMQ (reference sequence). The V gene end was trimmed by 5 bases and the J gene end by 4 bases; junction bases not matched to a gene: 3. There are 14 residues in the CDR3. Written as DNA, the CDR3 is TGTGCCAGCAGCAGTAGCGGGGGTTACAATGAGCAGTTCTTC. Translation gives CASSSSGGYNEQFF.

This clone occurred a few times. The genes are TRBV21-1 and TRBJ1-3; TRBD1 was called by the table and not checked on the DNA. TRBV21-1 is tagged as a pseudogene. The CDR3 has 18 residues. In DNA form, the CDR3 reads TGTGCCAGCAGCAAATTCTCACAGGGACAGGGGGCTGGAAACACCATATATTTT. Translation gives CASSKFSQGQGAGNTIYF.

The CDR3 here is CASSYSSGSTEAFF. Written as DNA, the CDR3 is TGTGCCAGCAGTTACTCTAGCGGCAGCACTGAAGCTTTCTTT. The chain carries TRBV6-5 and TRBJ1-1; unclear D gene. This CDR3 has 14 amino acids. V was trimmed by 0 bases and J by 4 bases, leaving 9 bases between them. Germline assignment: CDR1 MNHEY and CDR2 SVGAGI.

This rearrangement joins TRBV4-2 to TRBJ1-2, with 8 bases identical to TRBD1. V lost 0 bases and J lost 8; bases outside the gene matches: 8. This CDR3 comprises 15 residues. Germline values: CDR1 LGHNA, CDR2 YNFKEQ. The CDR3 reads CASSQEAGGTGGYTF. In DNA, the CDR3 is TGTGCCAGCAGCCAAGAGGCAGGGGGCACAGGGGGCTACACCTTC.

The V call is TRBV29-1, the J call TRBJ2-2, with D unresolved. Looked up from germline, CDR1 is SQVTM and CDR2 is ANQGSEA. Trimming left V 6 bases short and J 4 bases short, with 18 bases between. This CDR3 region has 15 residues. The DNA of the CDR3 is TGCAGCGTCGAGAGTCCCTCGGGCGGCACCGGGGAGCTGTTTTTT. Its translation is CSVESPSGGTGELFF.

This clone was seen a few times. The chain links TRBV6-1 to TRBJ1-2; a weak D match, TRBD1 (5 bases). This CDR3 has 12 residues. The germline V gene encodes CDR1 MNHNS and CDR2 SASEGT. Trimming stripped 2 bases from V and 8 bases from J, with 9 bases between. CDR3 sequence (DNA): TGTGCCAGCAGTGAATCAGGGTACGGCTACACCTTC. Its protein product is CASSESGYGYTF.

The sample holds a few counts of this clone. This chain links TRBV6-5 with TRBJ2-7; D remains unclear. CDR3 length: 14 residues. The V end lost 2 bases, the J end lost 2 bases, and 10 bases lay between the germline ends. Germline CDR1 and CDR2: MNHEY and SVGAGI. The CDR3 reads CASSYRGLPYEQYF. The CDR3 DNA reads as TGTGCCAGCAGTTACCGTGGGTTGCCCTACGAGCAGTACTTC.

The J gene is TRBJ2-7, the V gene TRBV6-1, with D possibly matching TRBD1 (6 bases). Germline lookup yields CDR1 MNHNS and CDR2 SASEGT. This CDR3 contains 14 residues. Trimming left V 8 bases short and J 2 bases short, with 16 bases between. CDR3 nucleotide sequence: TGTGCCAGCGTAGGACAGACGAAGACCTACGAGCAGTACTTC. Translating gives CASVGQTKTYEQYF.

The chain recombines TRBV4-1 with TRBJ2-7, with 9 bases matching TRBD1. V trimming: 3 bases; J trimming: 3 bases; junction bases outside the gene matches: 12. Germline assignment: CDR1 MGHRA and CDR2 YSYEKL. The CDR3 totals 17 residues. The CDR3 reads CASSHGPTGTGFYEQYF. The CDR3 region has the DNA TGCGCCAGCAGCCATGGACCAACCGGGACAGGGTTCTACGAGCAGTACTTC.